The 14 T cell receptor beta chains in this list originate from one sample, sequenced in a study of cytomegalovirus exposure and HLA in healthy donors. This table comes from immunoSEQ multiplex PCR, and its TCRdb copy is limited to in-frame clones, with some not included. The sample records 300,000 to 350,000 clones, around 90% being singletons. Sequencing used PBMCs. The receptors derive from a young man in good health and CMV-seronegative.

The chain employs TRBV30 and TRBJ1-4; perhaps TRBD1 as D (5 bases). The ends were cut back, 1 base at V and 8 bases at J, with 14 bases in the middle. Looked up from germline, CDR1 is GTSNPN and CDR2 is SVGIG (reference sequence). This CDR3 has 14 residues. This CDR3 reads CAWSGGRAGEKLFF. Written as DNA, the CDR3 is TGTGCCTGGAGTGGTGGCAGGGCGGGAGAAAAACTGTTTTTT.

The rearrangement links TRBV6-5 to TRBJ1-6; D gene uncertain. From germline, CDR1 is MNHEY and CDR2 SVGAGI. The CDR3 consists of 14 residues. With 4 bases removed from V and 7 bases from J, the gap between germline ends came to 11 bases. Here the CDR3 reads CASSSLRVNSPLHF. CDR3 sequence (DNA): TGTGCCAGCAGTTCACTTCGGGTCAATTCACCCCTCCACTTT.

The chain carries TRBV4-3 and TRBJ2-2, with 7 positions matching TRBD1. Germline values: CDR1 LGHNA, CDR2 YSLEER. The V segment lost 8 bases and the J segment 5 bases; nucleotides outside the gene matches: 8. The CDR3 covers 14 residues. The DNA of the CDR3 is TGCGCCAGCGGGTTAGACAGGGAAACCGGGGAGCTGTTTTTT. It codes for CASGLDRETGELFF.

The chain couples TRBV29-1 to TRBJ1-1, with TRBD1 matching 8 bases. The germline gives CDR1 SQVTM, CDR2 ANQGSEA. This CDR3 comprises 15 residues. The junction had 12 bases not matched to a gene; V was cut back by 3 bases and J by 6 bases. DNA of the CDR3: TGCAGCGTTGATCCCAGGGGGCGCGTAGGCGCTGAAGCTTTCTTT. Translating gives CSVDPRGRVGAEAFF.

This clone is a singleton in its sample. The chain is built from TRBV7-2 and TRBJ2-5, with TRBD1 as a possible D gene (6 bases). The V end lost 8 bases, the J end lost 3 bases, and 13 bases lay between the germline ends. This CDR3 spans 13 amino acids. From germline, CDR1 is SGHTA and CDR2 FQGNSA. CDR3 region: CASRRRGKETQYF. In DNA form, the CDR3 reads TGTGCCAGCCGCCGTAGGGGGAAAGAGACCCAGTACTTC.

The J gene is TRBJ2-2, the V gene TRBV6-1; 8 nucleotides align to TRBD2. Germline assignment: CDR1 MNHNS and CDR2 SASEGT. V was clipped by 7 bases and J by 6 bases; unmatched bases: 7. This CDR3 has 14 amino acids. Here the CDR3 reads CASISGGGAGELFF. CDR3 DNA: TGTGCCAGCATAAGCGGGGGCGGGGCCGGGGAGCTGTTTTTT.

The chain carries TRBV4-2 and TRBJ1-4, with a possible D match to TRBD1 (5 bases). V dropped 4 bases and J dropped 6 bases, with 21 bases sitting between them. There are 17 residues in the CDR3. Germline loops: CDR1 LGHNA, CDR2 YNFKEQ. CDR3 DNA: TGTGCCAGCAGCCTCGGGGGAACTCTCCTAAGGGATGAAAAACTGTTTTTT. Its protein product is CASSLGGTLLRDEKLFF.

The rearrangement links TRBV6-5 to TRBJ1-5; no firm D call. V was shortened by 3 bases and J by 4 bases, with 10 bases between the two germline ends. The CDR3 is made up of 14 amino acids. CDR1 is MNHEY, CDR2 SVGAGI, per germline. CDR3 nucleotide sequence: TGTGCCAGCAGTTATTACGGGTATAATCAGCCCCAGCATTTT. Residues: CASSYYGYNQPQHF.

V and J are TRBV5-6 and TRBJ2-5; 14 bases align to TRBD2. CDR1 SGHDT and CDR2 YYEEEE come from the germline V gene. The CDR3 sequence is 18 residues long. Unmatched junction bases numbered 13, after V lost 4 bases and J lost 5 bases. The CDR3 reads CASSTRLAGGPRRETQYF. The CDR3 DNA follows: TGTGCCAGCAGCACGAGACTAGCGGGGGGGCCTCGGAGGGAGACCCAGTACTTC.

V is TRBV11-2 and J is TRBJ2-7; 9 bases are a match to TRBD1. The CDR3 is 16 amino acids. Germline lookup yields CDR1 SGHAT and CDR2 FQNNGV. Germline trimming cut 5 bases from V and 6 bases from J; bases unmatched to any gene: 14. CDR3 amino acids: CASSPRKVQGAGEQYF. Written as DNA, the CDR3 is TGTGCCAGCAGCCCCCGAAAGGTACAGGGGGCAGGCGAGCAGTACTTC.

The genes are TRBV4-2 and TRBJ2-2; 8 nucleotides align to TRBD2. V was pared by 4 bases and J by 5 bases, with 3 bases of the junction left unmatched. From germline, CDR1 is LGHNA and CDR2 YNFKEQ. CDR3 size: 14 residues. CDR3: CASSLSGGTGELFF. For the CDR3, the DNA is TGTGCCAGCAGCCTAAGCGGGGGTACCGGGGAGCTGTTTTTT.

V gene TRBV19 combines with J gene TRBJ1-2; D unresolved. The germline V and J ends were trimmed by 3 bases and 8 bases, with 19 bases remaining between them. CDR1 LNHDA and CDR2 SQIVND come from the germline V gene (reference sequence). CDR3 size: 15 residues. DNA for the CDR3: TGTGCCAGTAGTATTGATCGGGTTGGAGCTGGCGGCTACACCTTC. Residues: CASSIDRVGAGGYTF.

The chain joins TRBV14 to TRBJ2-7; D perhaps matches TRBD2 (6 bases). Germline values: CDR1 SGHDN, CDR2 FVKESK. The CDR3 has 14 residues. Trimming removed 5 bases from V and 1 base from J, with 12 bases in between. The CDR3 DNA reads TGTGCCAGCAGCTTAAGTGGGGGGTCCTACGAGCAGTACTTC. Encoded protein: CASSLSGGSYEQYF. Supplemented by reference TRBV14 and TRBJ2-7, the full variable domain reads EAGVTQFPSHSVIEKGQTVTLRCDPISGHDNLYWYRRVMGKEIKFLLHFVKESKQDESGMPNNRFLAERTGGTYSTLKVQPAELEDSGVYFCASSLSGGSYEQYFGPGTRLTVT.

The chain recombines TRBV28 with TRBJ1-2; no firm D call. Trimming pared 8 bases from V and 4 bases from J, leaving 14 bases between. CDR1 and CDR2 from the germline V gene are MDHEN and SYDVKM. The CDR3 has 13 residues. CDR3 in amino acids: CASGYSYSYGYTF. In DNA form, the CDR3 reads TGTGCCAGCGGCTACAGTTATTCCTATGGCTACACCTTC.